The 6 T cell receptor beta chains presented below share a single source sample, sequenced in a study of a mutant IDH1 vaccine in newly diagnosed glioma. Clones were read by immunoSEQ multiplex PCR, and TCRdb kept only the in-frame ones, dropping some. The sample contains over 60,000 clones, more than 80% of which appear only once. Antigens for these TCRs are unknown. As for time point: week 35, safety follow-up. A 20-mer mutant IDH1 peptide at 300 ug was injected subcutaneously with topical imiquimod. The source was PBMCs, collected from a glioma patient whose treatment included an IDH1 peptide vaccine. The source of these receptors is a man in his forties or fifties with glioma.

Sample share makes this clone medium-sized. The chain combines TRBV27 with TRBJ2-1; 7 nucleotides agree with TRBD1. With V trimmed by 5 bases and J by 5 bases, 3 bases remained unmatched. The CDR3 length is 13 residues. The V gene's germline CDR1 is MNHEY and CDR2 SMNVEV (reference sequence). This chain's CDR3 is CASSIGTDNEQFF. The DNA of the CDR3 is TGTGCCAGCAGTATTGGGACAGACAATGAGCAGTTCTTC.

This clone was counted only a few times. The chain carries TRBV7-2 and TRBJ1-2; tentative D call: TRBD1 (5 bases). Trimming removed 1 base from V and 3 bases from J, with 12 bases in between. The CDR3 has 15 residues. CDR1 and CDR2 from the germline V gene are SGHTA and FQGNSA. This CDR3 reads CASSLGGAQDYGYTF. CDR3 nucleotides: TGTGCCAGCAGCTTAGGCGGGGCGCAAGACTATGGCTACACCTTC.

V usage is TRBV29-1 and J usage is TRBJ1-3; TRBD1 aligns across 7 bases. From germline, CDR1 is SQVTM and CDR2 ANQGSEA. This CDR3 comprises 14 residues. Losses at the gene ends were 3 bases for V and 2 bases for J; bases not matched to a gene: 4. CDR3 in amino acids: CSVDIQGTGNTIYF. CDR3 bases: TGCAGCGTTGACATACAGGGGACTGGAAACACCATATATTTT.

The V and J genes are TRBV7-2 and TRBJ1-6; a weak D match, TRBD1 (5 bases). V lost 5 bases and J 8 bases, leaving 13 bases between the germline ends. The CDR3 runs 14 residues. The V gene's germline CDR1 is SGHTA and CDR2 FQGNSA. CDR3 DNA: TGTGCCAGCAGCGCGCAGGGAGACGATTCACCCCTCCACTTT. It encodes CASSAQGDDSPLHF.

The V and J genes are TRBV27 and TRBJ1-5; D gene uncertain. The CDR3 spans 9 residues. Trimming removed 7 bases from V and 5 bases from J, with 0 bases in between. CDR1 and CDR2 from the germline V gene are MNHEY and SMNVEV (reference sequence). The chain's CDR3 is CASNQPQHF. CDR3 nucleotide sequence: TGTGCCAGCAATCAGCCCCAGCATTTT.

This clone was seen once. J is TRBJ1-2 and V is TRBV6-1; no firm D call. The germline gives CDR1 MNHNS, CDR2 SASEGT. Trimming stripped 0 bases from V and 5 bases from J, with 7 bases between. CDR3 length equals 13 residues. CDR3 nucleotide sequence: TGTGCCAGCAGTGAAGCGGCACGGTATGGCTACACCTTC. It specifies CASSEAARYGYTF.